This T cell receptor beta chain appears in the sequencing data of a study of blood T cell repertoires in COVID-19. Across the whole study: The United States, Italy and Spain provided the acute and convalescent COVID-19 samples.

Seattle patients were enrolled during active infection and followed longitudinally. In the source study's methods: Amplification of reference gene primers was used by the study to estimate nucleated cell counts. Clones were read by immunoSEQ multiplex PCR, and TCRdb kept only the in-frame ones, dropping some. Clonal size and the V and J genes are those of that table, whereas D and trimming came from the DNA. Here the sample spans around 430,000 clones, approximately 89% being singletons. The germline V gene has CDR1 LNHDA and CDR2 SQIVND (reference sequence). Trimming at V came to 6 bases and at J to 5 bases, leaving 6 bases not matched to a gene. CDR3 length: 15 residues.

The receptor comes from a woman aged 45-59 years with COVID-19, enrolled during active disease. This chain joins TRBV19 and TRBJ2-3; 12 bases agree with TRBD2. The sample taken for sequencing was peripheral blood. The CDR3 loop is CASSLLAGGVDTQYF. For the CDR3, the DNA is TGTGCCAGTAGCTTACTAGCGGGGGGCGTAGATACGCAGTATTTT. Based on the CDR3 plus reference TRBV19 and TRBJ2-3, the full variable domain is DGGITQSPKYLFRKEGQNVTLSCEQNLNHDAMYWYRQDPGQGLRLIYYSQIVNDFQKGDIAEGYSVSREKKESFPLTVTSAQKNPTAFYLCASSLLAGGVDTQYFGPGTRLTVL.